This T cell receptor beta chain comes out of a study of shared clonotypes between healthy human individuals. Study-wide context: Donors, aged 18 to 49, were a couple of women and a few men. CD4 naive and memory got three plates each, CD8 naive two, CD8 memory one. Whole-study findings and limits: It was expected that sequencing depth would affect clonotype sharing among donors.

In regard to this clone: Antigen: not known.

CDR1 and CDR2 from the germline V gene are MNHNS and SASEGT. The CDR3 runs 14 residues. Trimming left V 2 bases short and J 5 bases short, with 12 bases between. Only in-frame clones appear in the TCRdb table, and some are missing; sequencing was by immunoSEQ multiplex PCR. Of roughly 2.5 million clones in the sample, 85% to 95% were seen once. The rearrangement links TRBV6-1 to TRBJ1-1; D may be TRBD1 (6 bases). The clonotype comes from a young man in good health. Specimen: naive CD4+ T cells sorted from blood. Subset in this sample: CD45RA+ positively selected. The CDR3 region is CASSEPRGGTEAFF. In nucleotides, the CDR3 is TGTGCCAGCAGTGAACCCAGGGGTGGGACTGAAGCTTTCTTT.